Below, 24 T cell receptor beta chains from the same sample are listed, as sequenced in a study of Ad26.COV2.S vaccination and SARS-CoV-2 variants. Treatment defined: some 19 received Ad26.COV2.S at low or high dose, single or two shots; several received placebo; per-sample allocation not given. It was on day 63 after the first vaccine or placebo injection that samples were taken. Sequenced by immunoSEQ multiplex PCR; TCRdb stores in-frame clones only, minus some. The sample holds roughly 700,000 clones, more than 80% seen once. The source was peripheral blood, collected in a trial of Ad26.COV2.S vaccine versus placebo. These TCRs come from a person aged 18-60 years who received the Ad26.COV2.S COVID-19 vaccine or a placebo.

This clone was seen only a few times. V is TRBV27 and J is TRBJ1-1; 9 positions match TRBD1. Trimming took 2 bases from V and 5 from J; bases not matched to a gene: 9. CDR1 and CDR2 from the germline V gene are MNHEY and SMNVEV (reference sequence). The CDR3 covers 16 residues. The CDR3 DNA follows: TGTGCCAGCAGTTTAACCGTAAGACAGGGGGGAACTGAAGCTTTCTTT. Translating gives CASSLTVRQGGTEAFF.

A few counts support this clone. The rearrangement uses TRBV27 and TRBJ1-2, with a tentative D call TRBD1 (5 bases). Between the trimmed V and J ends, which lost 4 bases and 4 bases, there was a span of 13 bases. The CDR3 totals 14 residues. Looked up from germline, CDR1 is MNHEY and CDR2 is SMNVEV (reference sequence). DNA of the CDR3: TGTGCCAGCAGTTCCTACTCAGGGACCTATGGCTACACCTTC. This codes for CASSSYSGTYGYTF.

The chain is built from TRBV11-2 and TRBJ2-1; 11 bases align to TRBD1. The CDR3 has 18 amino acids. Germline assignment: CDR1 SGHAT and CDR2 FQNNGV. The ends lost 3 bases at V and 7 bases at J; junction bases unmatched: 14. CDR3: CASSLESLDRGPLNEQFF. The CDR3 bases are TGTGCCAGCAGCTTGGAGTCCTTGGACAGGGGGCCTTTAAATGAGCAGTTCTTC. Combining the CDR3 with reference TRBV11-2 and TRBJ2-1 gives the whole variable domain EAGVAQSPRYKIIEKRQSVAFWCNPISGHATLYWYQQILGQGPKLLIQFQNNGVVDDSQLPKDRFSAERLKGVDSTLKIQPAKLEDSAVYLCASSLESLDRGPLNEQFFGPGTRLTVL.

To note about this clone: This specimen includes other DNA sequences encoding the same CDR3. The chain employs TRBV7-3 and TRBJ1-1, with TRBD1 matching over 8 bases. V trimming: 5 bases; J trimming: 5 bases; junction bases outside the gene matches: 4. The germline V gene encodes CDR1 SGHTA and CDR2 FQGTGA. The CDR3 runs to 13 residues. This chain's CDR3 is CASSLQGDTEAFF. The DNA for the CDR3 is TGTGCCAGCAGCCTACAGGGGGATACTGAAGCTTTCTTT.

This chain joins TRBV6-5 and TRBJ2-3; the D is unclear. The germline V and J ends were trimmed by 6 bases and 2 bases, with 15 bases remaining between them. Germline V gene data show CDR1 as MNHEY and CDR2 as SVGAGI. This CDR3 is built from 15 residues. In DNA form, the CDR3 reads TGTGCCAGCAGCAAGAGGCAACAGCACACAGATACGCAGTATTTT. Its translation is CASSKRQQHTDTQYF.

The chain links TRBV25-1 to TRBJ2-5; 8 bases are shared with TRBD1. After removal of 2 bases from V and 6 bases from J, the junction contained 14 bases not matched to a gene. The CDR3 consists of 17 residues. Germline V CDR1 and CDR2: MGHDK, SYGVNS. The CDR3, as DNA: TGTGCCAGCAGTGAAGGAGTCCGGGACAGGAGGGATCAGACCCAGTACTTC. Residues: CASSEGVRDRRDQTQYF.

This chain uses TRBV27 with TRBJ1-5; weak D call: TRBD1 (6 bases). CDR1 MNHEY and CDR2 SMNVEV come from the germline V gene (reference sequence). CDR3 length: 15 residues. Trimming left V 5 bases short and J 6 bases short, with 17 bases between. The DNA of the CDR3 is TGTGCCAGCAGTAAAGGACGGCAGGGGAGTCAGCCCCAGCATTTT. This gives the protein CASSKGRQGSQPQHF.

The genes are TRBV25-1 and TRBJ2-3; 10 bases align to TRBD2. With V trimmed by 9 bases and J by 0 bases, 6 bases remained unmatched. CDR1 and CDR2 from the germline V gene are MGHDK and SYGVNS. The CDR3 is 15 residues long. The CDR3 loop reads CASISGGLSTDTQYF. CDR3 nucleotide sequence: TGTGCCAGTATTAGCGGGGGGTTGAGCACAGATACGCAGTATTTT.

This chain uses TRBV27 with TRBJ2-7, with 12 bases identical to TRBD2. Germline V CDR1 and CDR2: MNHEY, SMNVEV (reference sequence). V shed 6 bases, J shed 4 bases, and the junction held 16 bases outside the gene matches. CDR3 length: 18 residues. The CDR3 here is CASSPGTSGPTFLYEQYF. CDR3 bases: TGTGCCAGCAGCCCTGGGACTAGCGGGCCCACGTTTCTTTACGAGCAGTACTTC.

About this clone itself: This may be a read error: a much more frequent sequence differs by one nucleotide. The sample carries other DNA sequences with the same CDR3. The chain uses TRBV6-6 and TRBJ1-1; D unresolved. V lost 1 base and J 1 base, leaving 4 bases between the germline ends. Germline V CDR1 and CDR2: MNHNY, SVGAGI (reference sequence). CDR3 length equals 13 residues. For the CDR3, the DNA is TGTGCCAGCAGTTACTTAGAGAACACTGAAGCTTTCTTT. Amino acids: CASSYLENTEAFF.

Remarks on this clone: Other nucleotide sequences from this sample produce the same CDR3. The chain has TRBV3-1 (or the pseudogene TRBV3-2) and TRBJ2-2; D uncertain. The CDR3 has 14 residues. V was cut by 0 bases and J by 5 bases, with 7 bases left in between. Germline assignment: CDR1 LGHDT and CDR2 YNNKEL (reference sequence). DNA for the CDR3: TGTGCCAGCAGCCAAGATCGTGGGACCGGGGAGCTGTTTTTT. Protein: CASSQDRGTGELFF.

The chain joins TRBV9 to TRBJ1-2; TRBD1 is a possible D gene (6 bases). V was shortened by 3 bases and J by 5 bases, with 17 bases between the two germline ends. Germline assignment: CDR1 SGDLS and CDR2 YYNGEE. There are 15 residues in the CDR3. CDR3: CASSAQAGEGYGYTF. In DNA, the CDR3 is TGTGCCAGCAGCGCCCAAGCAGGGGAGGGGTATGGCTACACCTTC.

This chain connects TRBV12-5 to TRBJ2-4, with D perhaps matching TRBD2 (7 bases). The V gene's germline CDR1 is LGHNT and CDR2 FRNRAP. V was clipped by 3 bases and J by 3 bases, with 12 bases between them. CDR3 size: 15 residues. CDR3 nucleotide sequence: TGTGCTAGTGGTTTAGGGGGGGCGGTCAAAAACATTCAGTACTTC. This translates into CASGLGGAVKNIQYF.

This rearrangement joins TRBV5-1 to TRBJ1-1; the D gene is possibly TRBD1 (6 bases). Trimming left V 4 bases short and J 7 bases short, with 23 bases between. CDR1 is SGHRS and CDR2 is YFSETQ in the germline V gene. The CDR3 spans 16 residues. CDR3 protein: CASSLDPLGGAVEAFF. The CDR3 coding sequence is TGCGCCAGCAGCCTGGACCCCCTTGGGGGGGCGGTTGAAGCTTTCTTT. Complete variable domain (other parts from reference TRBV5-1 and TRBJ1-1): KAGVTQTPRYLIKTRGQQVTLSCSPISGHRSVSWYQQTPGQGLQFLFEYFSETQRNKGNFPGRFSGRQFSNSRSEMNVSTLELGDSALYLCASSLDPLGGAVEAFFGQGTRLTVV.

On this clone: This same CDR3 is encoded by further DNA sequences in the sample. The V and J genes are TRBV6-5 and TRBJ2-3; D gene ambiguous. Germline CDR1 reads MNHEY; CDR2 reads SVGAGI. V was clipped by 0 bases and J by 5 bases, with 3 bases between them. The CDR3 is 12 amino acids. The CDR3 protein is CASSYSRDTQYF. The CDR3 bases are TGTGCCAGCAGTTACTCGAGAGATACGCAGTATTTT.

V gene TRBV7-8 combines with J gene TRBJ2-1, with TRBD2 matching 13 bases. The CDR3 loop spans 21 amino acids. J lost 2 bases, V lost 3 bases, and 16 bases had no gene match. The germline V gene encodes CDR1 SGHVS and CDR2 FQNEAQ. The CDR3 nucleotides read TGTGCCAGCAGCTTGGGGGAAGGACTAGCGGGAGTTGGGTTCCCCTACAATGAGCAGTTCTTC. Its protein is CASSLGEGLAGVGFPYNEQFF.

V gene TRBV28 combines with J gene TRBJ2-5, with D possibly matching TRBD1 (5 bases). From germline, CDR1 is MDHEN and CDR2 SYDVKM. The CDR3 covers 15 residues. Trimming stripped 7 bases from V and 5 bases from J, with 20 bases between. The CDR3 is CASIGASSGTETQYF. The CDR3 nucleotides read TGTGCCAGCATTGGGGCTAGTAGTGGAACGGAGACCCAGTACTTC.

The rearrangement links TRBV7-2 to TRBJ2-1; 10 bases match TRBD2. The CDR3 totals 16 residues. Germline V lookup: CDR1 SGHTA, CDR2 FQGNSA. Trimming removed 6 bases from V and 3 bases from J; junction bases left unmatched: 8. CDR3 in DNA: TGTGCCAGCAGACGGAGCGGGGGGGCGAACTACAATGAGCAGTTCTTC. Translating gives CASRRSGGANYNEQFF.

This rearrangement joins TRBV19 to TRBJ1-2, with 9 bases lining up with TRBD1. The CDR3 runs to 16 residues. Germline values: CDR1 LNHDA, CDR2 SQIVND (reference sequence). Losses at the gene ends were 7 bases for V and 1 base for J; bases not matched to a gene: 10. CDR3 in amino acids: CASTSRDRDGNYGYTF. The DNA for the CDR3 is TGTGCCAGTACGTCCCGGGACAGGGATGGTAACTATGGCTACACCTTC. Based on the CDR3 plus reference TRBV19 and TRBJ1-2, the full variable domain is DGGITQSPKYLFRKEGQNVTLSCEQNLNHDAMYWYRQDPGQGLRLIYYSQIVNDFQKGDIAEGYSVSREKKESFPLTVTSAQKNPTAFYLCASTSRDRDGNYGYTFGSGTRLTVV.

The chain joins TRBV5-5 to TRBJ2-7; D is tentatively TRBD1 or TRBD2 (6 bases each). The germline V gene has CDR1 SGHKS and CDR2 YYEKEE (reference sequence). CDR3 length equals 14 residues. V was cut by 0 bases and J by 6 bases, with 13 bases left in between. As DNA, the CDR3 is TGTGCCAGCAGCTTGGGCATCCCGGGGGCCGAGCAGTACTTC. Amino acid sequence: CASSLGIPGAEQYF.

The rearrangement links TRBV6-5 to TRBJ2-7; D is uncertain. The V gene's germline CDR1 is MNHEY and CDR2 SVGAGI. The CDR3 sequence is 11 residues long. V was cut by 6 bases and J by 2 bases, with 5 bases left in between. The CDR3 region has the DNA TGTGCCAGCAGGGCGGCCTACGAGCAGTACTTC. This translates into CASRAAYEQYF.

The chain employs TRBV7-3 and TRBJ2-3, with D possibly being TRBD1 (6 bases). Germline V CDR1 and CDR2: SGHTA, FQGTGA. The CDR3 consists of 14 residues. V was pared by 2 bases and J by 5 bases, with 11 bases between. The CDR3 loop reads CASSLLGRGDTQYF. The CDR3 region has the DNA TGTGCCAGCAGCTTACTCGGCAGGGGAGATACGCAGTATTTT.

The genes are TRBV11-3 and TRBJ2-3; D possibly corresponds to TRBD2 (5 bases). Germline CDR1 reads SGHNT; CDR2 reads YENEEA. The CDR3 is made up of 13 amino acids. Trimming removed 0 bases from V and 8 bases from J, with 9 bases in between. CDR3 sequence (DNA): TGTGCCAGCAGCTTAGATCTCGCGGGTACGCAGTATTTT. It specifies CASSLDLAGTQYF. Full variable domain (missing parts from reference TRBV11-3 and TRBJ2-3): EAGVVQSPRYKIIEKKQPVAFWCNPISGHNTLYWYLQNLGQGPELLIRYENEEAVDDSQLPKDRFSAERLKGVDSTLKIQPAELGDSAVYLCASSLDLAGTQYFGPGTRLTVL.

In regard to this clone: At one end, the junction sequence differs from germline, possibly due to a read error. The gene calls are TRBV7-2 and TRBJ1-1, with a tentative D call TRBD1 (5 bases). Germline lookup yields CDR1 SGHTA and CDR2 FQGNSA. The CDR3 loop spans 11 amino acids. The CDR3 DNA follows: TGTGCCAGCAGTTTAGGGGATAAAGCTTTCTTT. It specifies CASSLGDKAFF. The variable domain in full, completed from reference TRBV7-2 and TRBJ1-1, reads GAGVSQSPSNKVTEKGKDVELRCDPISGHTALYWYRQSLGQGLEFLIYFQGNSAPDKSGLPSDRFSAERTGGSVSTLTIQRTQQEDSAVYLCASSLGDKAFFGQGTRLTVV.